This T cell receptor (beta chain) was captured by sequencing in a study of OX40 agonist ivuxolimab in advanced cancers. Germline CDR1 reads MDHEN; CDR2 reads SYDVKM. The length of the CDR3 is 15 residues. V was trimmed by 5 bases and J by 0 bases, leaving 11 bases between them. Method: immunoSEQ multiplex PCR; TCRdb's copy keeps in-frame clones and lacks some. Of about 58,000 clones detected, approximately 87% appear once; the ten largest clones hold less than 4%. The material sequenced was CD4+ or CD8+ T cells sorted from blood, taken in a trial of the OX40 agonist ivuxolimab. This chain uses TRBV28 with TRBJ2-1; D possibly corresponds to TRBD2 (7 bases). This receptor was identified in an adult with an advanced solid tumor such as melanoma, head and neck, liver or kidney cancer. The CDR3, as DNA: TGTGCCAGCAGTAGTGGGGGGGCCTCCTACAATGAGCAGTTCTTC. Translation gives CASSSGGASYNEQFF.